These 20 T cell receptor beta chains came from one sample sequenced in a study of T cells in Graves' hyperthyroidism and ophthalmopathy. TCR beta CDR3 regions were amplified from RNA transcripts. The HTBI primer set served for first-round RT-PCR of the TCR CDR3. MiXCR, applied by TCRdb to the multiplex PCR reads, yields one record per CDR3 protein. There are around 250,000 distinct CDR3 sequences in the sample; approximately 14% occur only once, and about an eighth lies in the top ten. Material: blood. These receptors were taken from a woman in her thirties or forties with Graves' hyperthyroidism that later progressed to Graves' ophthalmopathy.

The DNA of the CDR3 is TGTGCCAGCACGATCCGAATTGAGGACACCACCGGGGAGCTGTTTTTT. It codes for CASTIRIEDTTGELFF. The chain carries TRBV11-2 and TRBJ2-2; tentatively, D is TRBD1 (5 bases). V shed 7 bases and J shed 4 bases, with 19 bases lying between them. Germline V CDR1 and CDR2: SGHAT, FQNNGV. This CDR3 region has 16 residues.

This clonotype was counted ten times or more. The chain carries TRBV18 and TRBJ2-1; D is tentatively TRBD1 or TRBD2 (6 bases each). In germline, CDR1 is KGHSH, CDR2 LQKENI. This CDR3 is built from 16 residues. The germline V and J ends were trimmed by 1 base and 7 bases, with 17 bases remaining between them. In DNA, the CDR3 is TGTGCCAGCTCACCACTGTGGGGGGCGGACCGAAATGAGCAGTTCTTC. Translating it yields CASSPLWGADRNEQFF.

In its sample, this clonotype was seen many times. The chain joins TRBV20-1 to TRBJ2-1, with TRBD1 as a possible D gene (6 bases). Germline assignment: CDR1 DFQATT and CDR2 SNEGSKA (reference sequence). Trimming cost V 2 bases and J 5 bases, with 19 bases left between them. The CDR3 is 16 amino acids. CDR3 protein: CSARSFTGLGNNEQFF. The CDR3 DNA reads as TGCAGTGCTAGAAGCTTCACAGGGCTAGGTAACAATGAGCAGTTCTTC.

This clonotype was seen many times. This chain uses TRBV3-1 with TRBJ1-4, with D possibly being TRBD1 (6 bases). The ends were cut back, 3 bases at V and 8 bases at J, with 13 bases in the middle. Germline V gives CDR1 LGHDT, CDR2 YNNKEL (reference sequence). The CDR3 is 14 amino acids. DNA for the CDR3: TGTGCCAGCAGCCAGAATACAGGGTTCGAAAAACTGTTTTTT. Translation: CASSQNTGFEKLFF. The full variable domain, rest sourced from reference TRBV3-1 and TRBJ1-4, is DTAVSQTPKYLVTQMGNDKSIKCEQNLGHDTMYWYKQDSKKFLKIMFSYNNKELIINETVPNRFSPKSPDKAHLNLHINSLELGDSAVYFCASSQNTGFEKLFFGSGTQLSVL.

This clonotype appeared many times. The rearrangement links TRBV19 to TRBJ1-1; 7 positions agree with TRBD1. Per the germline V gene, CDR1 is LNHDA and CDR2 is SQIVND (reference sequence). This CDR3 is built from 15 residues. Trimming cost V 5 bases and J 0 bases; bases outside gene matches: 6. CDR3 loop: CASSRQGQMNTEAFF. In nucleotides, the CDR3 is TGTGCCAGTAGTCGACAGGGACAAATGAACACTGAAGCTTTCTTT.

This clonotype has ten or more counts. The gene calls are TRBV6-5 and TRBJ2-7; D is uncertain. The length of the CDR3 is 14 residues. Trimming removed 2 bases from V and 2 bases from J, with 10 bases in between. CDR1 MNHEY and CDR2 SVGAGI come from the germline V gene. CDR3 nucleotide sequence: TGTGCCAGCAGTTACGATTGGCGAGCCTACGAGCAGTACTTC. Its translation is CASSYDWRAYEQYF.

This clonotype has ten or more counts. This rearrangement joins TRBV6-2 or TRBV6-3 to TRBJ2-7, with 13 bases identical to TRBD2. With 6 bases clipped from V and 3 bases from J, the junction kept 11 bases outside the gene matches. The length of the CDR3 is 17 residues. Germline values: CDR1 MNHEY, CDR2 SVGEGT. In DNA form, the CDR3 reads TGTGCCAGCAGCACCCAGCTCTGGACTAGCGGGAGCTACGAGCAGTACTTC. It codes for CASSTQLWTSGSYEQYF.

This clonotype was seen at least ten times. This rearrangement joins TRBV5-1 to TRBJ2-7; 10 nucleotides line up with TRBD1. The CDR3 is made up of 15 amino acids. Trimming removed 1 base from V and 4 bases from J; junction bases left unmatched: 5. CDR1 and CDR2 (germline): SGHRS, YFSETQ. CDR3 bases: TGCGCCAGCAGCTTGTGGCTGGGACAGGGGTACGAGCAGTACTTC. Its translation is CASSLWLGQGYEQYF.

In the case of this clonotype: At one end the junction does not follow the germline gene, possibly because of a read error. This sequence joins TRBV30 and TRBJ2-2; 11 positions agree with TRBD2. Germline CDR1 and CDR2: GTSNPN and SVGIG (reference sequence). The CDR3 runs to 15 residues. The CDR3 loop is CAWGLAGVNTGEPFF. The CDR3 nucleotides are TGTGCCTGGGGACTAGCGGGCGTGAACACCGGGGAGCCGTTTTTT.

This clonotype was seen many times. The chain links TRBV19 to TRBJ1-1; weak D call: TRBD1 (5 bases). CDR1 is LNHDA and CDR2 is SQIVND in the germline V gene (reference sequence). Trimming stripped 3 bases from V and 6 bases from J, with 11 bases between. The CDR3 loop spans 13 amino acids. DNA of the CDR3: TGTGCCAGTAGTATTGGGGGTCCCGCTGAAGCTTTCTTT. Its protein is CASSIGGPAEAFF. Complete variable domain (other parts from reference TRBV19 and TRBJ1-1): DGGITQSPKYLFRKEGQNVTLSCEQNLNHDAMYWYRQDPGQGLRLIYYSQIVNDFQKGDIAEGYSVSREKKESFPLTVTSAQKNPTAFYLCASSIGGPAEAFFGQGTRLTVV.

This clonotype was counted at least ten times. V and J are TRBV12-3 or TRBV12-4 and TRBJ2-3; TRBD2 matches 8 bases. The V and J ends lost 8 bases and 6 bases, in that order; junction bases with no gene match: 1. CDR3 length: 11 residues. CDR3 sequence (DNA): TGTGCCAGCCCTAGCGGGGATACGCAGTATTTT. Translation gives CASPSGDTQYF.

This clonotype was observed many times. The gene calls are TRBV6-1 and TRBJ2-2; TRBD2 is a possible D gene (7 bases). The V end lost 8 bases, the J end lost 7 bases, and 17 bases lay between the germline ends. The CDR3 length is 14 residues. Germline V gene data show CDR1 as MNHNS and CDR2 as SASEGT. This CDR3 is CASVEGEGRGELFF. CDR3 bases: TGTGCCAGCGTCGAGGGGGAGGGCCGCGGGGAGCTGTTTTTT.

The chain carries TRBV19 and TRBJ1-4; D is possibly TRBD1 (6 bases). This CDR3 comprises 15 residues. CDR1 is LNHDA and CDR2 is SQIVND in the germline V gene (reference sequence). V was pared by 6 bases and J by 3 bases, with 14 bases between. The CDR3 coding sequence is TGTGCCAGTAGGGAAGGGGGTTTTGCTAATGAAAAACTGTTTTTT. Its protein product is CASREGGFANEKLFF. Full variable domain (outside the CDR3, taken from reference TRBV19 and TRBJ1-4): DGGITQSPKYLFRKEGQNVTLSCEQNLNHDAMYWYRQDPGQGLRLIYYSQIVNDFQKGDIAEGYSVSREKKESFPLTVTSAQKNPTAFYLCASREGGFANEKLFFGSGTQLSVL.

The gene calls are TRBV7-9 and TRBJ2-7, with 13 positions matching TRBD2. The germline V gene encodes CDR1 SEHNR and CDR2 FQNEAQ (reference sequence). V was pared by 1 base and J by 6 bases, with 6 bases of the junction left unmatched. The CDR3 loop spans 16 amino acids. Here the CDR3 reads CASSLGTSGSSREQYF. CDR3 bases: TGTGCCAGCAGCTTAGGGACTAGCGGGAGTAGTCGCGAGCAGTACTTC.

The rearrangement joins TRBV4-1 to TRBJ2-2, with D uncertain. V was cut by 3 bases and J by 5 bases, with 10 bases left in between. The CDR3 is 14 residues long. Germline values: CDR1 MGHRA, CDR2 YSYEKL. CDR3 amino acids: CASSQLKKTGELFF. Here the CDR3 DNA reads TGCGCCAGCAGCCAGCTCAAGAAAACCGGGGAGCTGTTTTTT.

In this sample, this clonotype turned up many times. This sequence joins TRBV20-1 and TRBJ1-1; D is possibly TRBD1 (6 bases). V was cut by 7 bases and J by 5 bases, with 20 bases left in between. The CDR3 extends over 14 amino acids. Germline V CDR1 and CDR2: DFQATT, SNEGSKA (reference sequence). In DNA form, the CDR3 reads TGCAGTGTCCCTAAGGGGGGGGTACGGACTGAAGCTTTCTTT. It encodes CSVPKGGVRTEAFF.

Note on this clonotype: A much larger clone lies a single base off, so this may be a read error. The chain recombines TRBV6-1 with TRBJ2-4; D unresolved. Trimming pared 4 bases from V and 0 bases from J, leaving 10 bases between. Germline CDR1 and CDR2: MNHNS and SASEGT. The CDR3 loop spans 15 amino acids. CDR3 residues: CASSGSGLAKNIQYF. For the CDR3, the DNA is TGTGCCAGCAGTGGAAGTGGGCTAGCCAAAAACATTCAGTACTTC.

The sample holds a few counts of this clonotype. The chain links TRBV9 to TRBJ2-3; 10 positions match TRBD2. This CDR3 region has 15 residues. Germline V gene lookup returns CDR1 SGDLS and CDR2 YYNGEE. With V trimmed by 3 bases and J by 0 bases, 1 base remained unmatched. The CDR3 protein is CASSATSGSTDTQYF. CDR3 DNA sequence: TGTGCCAGCAGCGCGACTAGCGGGAGCACAGATACGCAGTATTTT.

Comments on this clonotype: Lacking the conserved final phenylalanine or tryptophan, this CDR3 likely reflects a read error. Because the CDR3's place on the DNA is in doubt, the DNA is left out and the CDR3 is given as listed by TCRdb. The chain recombines TRBV2 with TRBJ1-1. From its first to its last residue, the CDR3 has 13 amino acids. Germline V lookup: CDR1 SNHLY, CDR2 FYNNEI. CDR3 in amino acids: CANRYGMNTEPFI.

This clonotype has ten or more counts. The rearrangement joins TRBV7-8 to TRBJ2-2; TRBD2 matches 8 bases. Germline V gene data show CDR1 as SGHVS and CDR2 as FQNEAQ. The CDR3 has 16 residues. V lost 7 bases, J lost 6 bases, and 13 bases stayed unmatched. CDR3 loop: CASIQGGTSYAGELFF. The CDR3 DNA sequence: TGTGCCAGCATCCAAGGGGGGACTAGTTATGCCGGGGAGCTGTTTTTT.